This T cell receptor beta chain was recovered during a study of T cells in localized non-small cell lung cancer. Clones were sequenced by immunoSEQ multiplex PCR, and TCRdb holds only the in-frame ones, with some missing. The repertoire holds under 65,000 clones, with 70% to 90% as singletons. Study observations and caveats: There was an association of higher blood T cell density with longer overall survival.

For this clone: The antigen is unknown.

This sample comprised peripheral blood, obtained before any cancer treatment. This receptor was identified in a man between 40 and 70 years old with stage I squamous cell lung carcinoma.

The CDR3 reads CASERNYGYTF. As DNA, the CDR3 is TGTGCCAGCGAGCGAAACTATGGCTACACCTTC. The chain uses TRBV7-2 and TRBJ1-2; D not certain. The CDR3 covers 11 residues. Per germline, CDR1 SGHTA and CDR2 FQGNSA. Trimming pared 8 bases from V and 2 bases from J, leaving 6 bases between. The variable domain in full, completed from reference TRBV7-2 and TRBJ1-2, reads GAGVSQSPSNKVTEKGKDVELRCDPISGHTALYWYRQSLGQGLEFLIYFQGNSAPDKSGLPSDRFSAERTGGSVSTLTIQRTQQEDSAVYLCASERNYGYTFGSGTRLTVV.